This T cell receptor beta chain was identified in a study of blood T cells in healthy people across ages. Points on this clonotype: No antigen is known for it.

Together with a sample-barcoded 5' primer, a J-beta primer mix was included in a second PCR lasting roughly 6 to 12 cycles. TCRdb redid the calling of the 5' RACE reads with MiXCR, one entry per CDR3 protein. Of about 1 million distinct CDR3 sequences listed, more than 35% were seen once; the top ten hold approximately 19%. The CDR3 contains 16 residues. Germline CDR1 MGHRA, CDR2 YSYEKL. Study-level results: Diversity of TCR beta per million T cells declined in a roughly linear way with age.

The TCR was taken from a woman aged 60-75 years in good health. The rearrangement uses TRBV4-1 and TRBJ2-4, with 8 nucleotides matching TRBD2. The tail of the sequence fits TRBJ2-7 better, so the J call may be wrong. Sequenced material: blood. CDR3 loop: CASSQDSSGSRYEQYF. CDR3 sequence (DNA): TGCGCCAGCAGCCAAGATTCCAGCGGGAGTCGCTACGAGCAGTACTTC.